This T cell receptor beta chain is from a study of T cell repertoires in cytomegalovirus infection. This clonotype was detected a few times. Its antigen is undetermined. In TCRdb, the reads were re-called with MiXCR into one record per CDR3 protein. The sample lists some 350,000 distinct CDR3 sequences, roughly 34% occurring once. The CDR3 consists of 14 residues. CDR1 is SGHTA and CDR2 is FQGNSA in the germline V gene. Trimming cost V 5 bases and J 2 bases, with 11 bases left between them. The receptor comes from a human donor in good health (CMV status not recorded). Some clones in this sample may be carry-over from other donors' samples. The chain recombines TRBV7-2 with TRBJ2-3; D may match TRBD1 or TRBD2 (5 bases each). The input for sequencing was cultured PBMCs, taken from culture after CMV antigen stimulation. The CDR3 reads CASSRDGVTDTQYF. CDR3 nucleotide sequence: TGTGCCAGCAGCCGGGACGGTGTCACAGATACGCAGTATTTT. Filled out from reference TRBV7-2 and TRBJ2-3, the complete variable domain reads GAGVSQSPSNKVTEKGKDVELRCDPISGHTALYWYRQSLGQGLEFLIYFQGNSAPDKSGLPSDRFSAERTGGSVSTLTIQRTQQEDSAVYLCASSRDGVTDTQYFGPGTRLTVL.